This TCR beta chain was captured by sequencing in a study of T cell responses to AZD1222 COVID-19 vaccine. In regard to this clone: Its matching antigen is unknown.

This table comes from immunoSEQ multiplex PCR, and its TCRdb copy is limited to in-frame clones, with some not included. The sample contains approximately 220,000 clones, about 92% of which appear only once. Study-wide results and limits: At 160-218 and 743-854, vaccine-associated CD4 TCRs were dominant, and they spanned spike. Donors, mostly white British, included more females; clonal diversity was possibly underestimated.

Looked up from germline, CDR1 is SGDLS and CDR2 is YYNGEE. V shed 0 bases, J shed 1 base, and the junction held 4 bases outside the gene matches. The CDR3 sequence is 17 residues long. The sequences come from peripheral blood, collected on day 0 of MenACWY control vaccination. J is TRBJ2-3 and V is TRBV9, with 11 bases matching TRBD1. The clonotype originates from an adult in good health. In DNA, the CDR3 is TGTGCCAGCAGCGTAGGGACAGGGGGCGCCGGCACAGATACGCAGTATTTT. Protein: CASSVGTGGAGTDTQYF.